This T cell receptor beta chain was documented in a study of molecular identifiers for immune sequencing clone quantification (dated by TCRdb to between 2017 and 2018). Looking at the study overall: For a replicate experiment, the RNA from either approximately 20,000 or 100,000 naive CD8 T cells was divided into five aliquots, and four of those aliquots went on to sequencing. This methods study used CD8 T cells to benchmark TCR RNA copy counting and molecular-identifier clustering-based TCR repertoire sequencing (MIDCIRS).

Naive CD8 T cell libraries were made from about 21,000 to 970,000 sorted cells using 10%, 30% or 50% of purified RNA. Naive CD8 T cells, defined as CD8+CD4-CCR7+CD45RA+, were FACS-sorted into RLT Plus buffer on a BD FACSAria II. Detection sensitivity was tested by spiking Jurkat RNA equal to some 11 TCR copies' worth into samples containing roughly 18,000-1,000,000 naive CD8 T cells. Enrichment of CD8 T cells was done with RosetteSep CD8+ T Cell Enrichment Cocktail plus Ficoll-Paque, and ACK red cell lysis came afterward. Library method: PCR. TCRdb shows the sequencer as Illumina HiSeq 4000. Bulk TCR libraries were made following a previously described method, with the TCR primers given in Table S5. Purification of total RNA was performed with the Qiagen AllPrep DNA/RNA kit. Reads from multiple sequencing runs of the same library were pooled before analysis. Regarding the original processing steps: Reads were retained only if the reads had an exact TCR constant sequence, and the retained reads were trimmed to 150 nt and grouped according to their 12-nt molecular barcodes. Reads within each barcode group were sub-clustered using a 15% Levenshtein threshold, and quality-weighted consensus sequences were constructed for each RNA molecule. Non-functional sequences were excluded, and lower-count sequences lying one edit away from another sequence were also excluded. Based on a fit of two negative binomial distributions, barcode sub-clusters having less than 20% of the maximum read count were discarded. Clones were called with MiXCR by TCRdb after fastp trimmed the public reads at Q25, and only in-frame beta chains were retained. Each CDR3 protein appears once, grouped with its most common genes and DNA. The V and J calls reflect TCRdb's pipeline rather than the authors' work. The sample data list around 480,000 distinct CDR3 sequences, and 20% to 25% of these were observed just once. Of the sample, about 0.8% is held by the ten largest clones.

The cysteine opens and the phenylalanine closes a CDR3 of 16 amino acids. The sequence is cut down to CDR3 DNA, 48 bases in frame from base 1. CDR1 PRHDT and CDR2 FYEKMQ were looked up in the germline V gene (reference sequence). V gives up 8 bases and J gives up 4 bases, and the segment between their germline ends measures 18 bases. On this clonotype itself: This clone's antigen is unknown. The record has no base qualities; no much larger clone is one base away.

The paper as a whole reports these results and caveats: In CMV-specific effector cells, clones with more than 20 RNA copies contained over 97% of molecules, whereas in naive cells such clones contained under 1% of molecules. The naive libraries included spiked-in Jurkat TCR RNA (around 9 copies' worth), and this Jurkat TCR RNA is not part of the donor repertoire. A single cell's worth of spiked-in Jurkat TCR RNA was reported detectable even among one million naive CD8 T cells. When barcode sub-clustering was omitted, TCR diversity was inflated by chimeric consensus sequences, with chimeras reaching as high as 47%. Modeling estimated about 3.3 recovered TCR RNA copies per cell, compared with approximately 10 by digital PCR, which implies 30% to 35% capture efficiency. Highly expanded clone sizes could be underestimated because identical TCR molecules may share a barcode.

The chain is made from TRBV13 and TRBJ2-6, with the D gene not clear enough to name. The sequenced sample was naive CD8+ T cells from blood, with Jurkat cell RNA spiked in. The cell subset or site label here, explained by the study, means: FACS-sorted CD8+CD4-CCR7+CD45RA+ naive T cells. The receptor's source is a human donor in good health. Some libraries in this study had Jurkat cell RNA spiked in. The base sequence is TGTGCCAGCGGCCCCCGTACGGTTTTGGGGGCCAACGTCCTGACTTTC. Its protein is CASGPRTVLGANVLTF. Full variable domain (CDR3 extended with the reference TRBV13 and TRBJ2-6 proteins): AAGVIQSPRHLIKEKRETATLKCYPIPRHDTVYWYQQGPGQDPQFLISFYEKMQSDKGSIPDRFSAQQFSDYHSELNMSSLELGDSALYFCASGPRTVLGANVLTFGAGSRLTVL.